This T cell receptor (beta chain) was captured in a study of blood T cell repertoires in COVID-19. Background on the study: The study drew acute and convalescent COVID-19 samples from the United States, Italy and Spain. Sources were T cells, B-cell-depleted T cells, or PBMCs; the material itself was cDNA or gDNA.

Germline V gives CDR1 MNHEY, CDR2 SMNVEV (reference sequence). This CDR3 has 14 residues. Trimming took 6 bases from V and 4 from J; bases not matched to a gene: 5. Only a few counts were recorded for this clone. How the authors handled the data: From reference gene primer amplification, estimates of nucleated cell counts were derived. Generated by immunoSEQ multiplex PCR, the TCRdb table keeps only in-frame clones and is missing some. D and trimming were read from the DNA, whereas the V and J calls and clone size are those reported in that table. Here the sample spans approximately 31,000 clones, roughly 90% being singletons.

V gene TRBV27 combines with J gene TRBJ1-5, with 8 positions matching TRBD1. The sequenced sample was peripheral blood. The clonotype was recovered from a human donor in a cohort sampled during active COVID-19. CDR3 nucleotides: TGTGCCAGCAGCAGCAGGGGGCCAAATCAGCCCCAGCATTTT. Its protein is CASSSRGPNQPQHF.